This T cell receptor beta chain was captured in a study of blood T cell repertoires in COVID-19. Whole-study context: COVID-19 samples, acute and convalescent, were from the United States, Italy and Spain. T cells, B-cell-depleted T cells, or PBMCs provided the cDNA or gDNA that served as material.

CDR1 and CDR2 from the germline V gene are LNHDA and SQIVND (reference sequence). This CDR3 has 17 residues. The germline V and J ends were trimmed by 7 bases and 0 bases, with 18 bases remaining between them. In the authors' workflow: Reference gene primer amplification gave nucleated cell count estimates. The table came from immunoSEQ multiplex PCR; TCRdb's copy has only in-frame clones and leaves some out. Clone size and V and J calls were adopted from that table, with D and trimming inferred from the DNA. Of 150,000 or so clones listed, about 85% were seen once; the top ten hold roughly 0.62%. Seattle patients were enrolled while actively infected and followed longitudinally.

This TCR was sampled from a man between 60 and 75 years old with COVID-19, enrolled during active disease. The chain carries TRBV19 and TRBJ1-4, with TRBD1 as a possible D gene (5 bases). Sequencing was performed on peripheral blood. The CDR3 DNA reads as TGTGCCAGTAATGAACCCACAGGTCGCCCAACTAATGAAAAACTGTTTTTT. Its translation: CASNEPTGRPTNEKLFF.